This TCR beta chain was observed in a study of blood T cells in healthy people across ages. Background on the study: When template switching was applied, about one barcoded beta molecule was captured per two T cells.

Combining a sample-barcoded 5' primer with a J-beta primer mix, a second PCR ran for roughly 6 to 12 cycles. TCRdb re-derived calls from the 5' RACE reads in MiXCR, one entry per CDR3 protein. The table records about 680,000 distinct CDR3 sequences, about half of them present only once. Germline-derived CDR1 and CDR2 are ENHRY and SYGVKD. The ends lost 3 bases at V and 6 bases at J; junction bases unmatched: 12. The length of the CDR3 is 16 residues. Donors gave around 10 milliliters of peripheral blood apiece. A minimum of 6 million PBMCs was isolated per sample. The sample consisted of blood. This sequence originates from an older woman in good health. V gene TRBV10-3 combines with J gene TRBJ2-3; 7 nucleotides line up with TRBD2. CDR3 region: CAISDGLEGRRDTQYF. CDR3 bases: TGTGCCATCAGTGATGGACTAGAAGGGCGCCGGGATACGCAGTATTTT.